These T cell receptor beta chains were read from a single sample in a study of Graves' ophthalmopathy and Graves' hyperthyroidism. MiXCR, run by TCRdb on the multiplex PCR reads, gives a single entry per CDR3 protein. This sample has a few hundred thousand distinct CDR3 sequences; about 40% occur once, and the top ten carry about 4%. Input material: peripheral blood or thyroid tissue (not recorded which). The receptors were sampled from an adult man with Graves' hyperthyroidism. The CDR3 runs from the conserved cysteine through the conserved F or W. A D gene is named only where the DNA matches it firmly. Clone size is not always given. Where it is, it says once, few, many or a class for expanded clones.

j_call	d_call	clone_size	v_call	cdr3_aa	cdr3_nt
TRBJ2-7	TRBD1	many	TRBV9	CASSVGGGQGPSYEQYF	TGTGCCAGCAGCGTAGGCGGAGGACAGGGCCCCTCCTACGAGCAGTACTTC
TRBJ2-5	-	few	TRBV7-2	CASSSRYWRGLTSNLQETQYF	TGTGCCAGCAGCTCCCGTTATTGGAGGGGGCTAACATCAAACCTCCAAGAGACCCAGTACTTC
TRBJ1-2	-	-	TRBV7-8	CASSLSRIVDGYTF	TGTGCCAGCAGCTTAAGCAGGATAGTCGATGGCTACACCTTC
TRBJ1-5	-	-	TRBV10-1	CASRDGTVTNQPQHF	TGCGCCAGCAGGGACGGGACCGTAACCAATCAGCCCCAGCATTTT
TRBJ2-7	TRBD1	few	TRBV3-1	CASSQDRTGEQYF	TGTGCCAGCAGCCAAGATCGGACAGGCGAGCAGTACTTC
TRBJ2-5	TRBD2	-	TRBV12-3/TRBV12-4	CAGSLLAGGQETQYF	TGTGCCGGCAGTTTACTGGCGGGGGGACAAGAGACCCAGTACTTC
TRBJ2-7	TRBD2	-	TRBV29-1	CSHDGGATGGTYEQYF	TGCAGCCACGACGGGGGCGCAACGGGAGGGACCTACGAGCAGTACTTC
TRBJ1-4	-	-	TRBV7-9	CASSSSNPKTLFF	TGTGCCAGCAGTTCCAGCAACCCGAAGACCCTGTTTTTT
TRBJ2-5	-	-	TRBV7-2	CASSFSIQETQYF	TGTGCCAGCAGCTTTAGCATCCAAGAGACCCAGTACTTC
TRBJ1-5	-	many	TRBV19	CASSIVFSEDQPQHF	TGTGCCAGTAGTATAGTGTTCTCGGAAGATCAGCCCCAGCATTTT
TRBJ2-7	TRBD2	many	TRBV19	CASNQREDPYEQYF	TGTGCCAGTAACCAGCGGGAGGACCCCTACGAGCAGTACTTC
TRBJ1-2	-	-	TRBV5-4	CASSRRLGDYGYTF	TGTGCCAGCAGCCGAAGATTGGGGGACTATGGCTACACCTTC
TRBJ1-1	-	few	TRBV28	CASNLPPYTEAFF	TGTGCCAGCAACCTTCCCCCATACACTGAAGCTTTCTTT
TRBJ2-3	TRBD2	-	TRBV7-2	CASSWAGLAGGLSTDTQYF	TGTGCCAGCAGCTGGGCGGGACTAGCGGGGGGCCTTAGCACAGATACGCAGTATTTT
TRBJ2-7	-	-	TRBV3-1	CASSFSTSSYEQYF	TGTGCCAGCAGCTTCTCAACTTCCTCCTACGAGCAGTACTTC